This is a list of T cell receptor beta chains from one sample in a study of blood T cell repertoires in COVID-19. The repertoire was sequenced with immunoSEQ multiplex PCR; TCRdb's copy has only in-frame clones and lacks some. This sample has 150,000 to 200,000 clones, with approximately 95% found just once. Sequenced material: peripheral blood. Receptors were obtained from an older woman with COVID-19, enrolled during active disease. CDR3s include the opening cysteine and the closing phenylalanine or tryptophan. The D gene is left open where the match is weak. Size tells how often a clone was seen (once, few, many) or the class of an expanded clone, and some rows leave it out.

clone size,V gene,D gene,J gene,CDR3 DNA,CDR3 protein
NA,TRBV29-1,TRBD1,TRBJ2-7,TGCAGCGTTGGACAGGGATCCTACGAGCAGTACTTC,CSVGQGSYEQYF
few,TRBV15,TRBD1,TRBJ1-5,TGTGCCACCAGCGCAGGACAGGGAAATCAGCCCCAGCATTTT,CATSAGQGNQPQHF
NA,TRBV13,NA,TRBJ1-1,TGTGCCAGCAGCTTACCGGTCCCCGGCGGCGAAGCTTTCTTT,CASSLPVPGGEAFF
NA,TRBV28,NA,TRBJ1-3,TGTGCCAGCATACGGTCACGTCTAGGAAACACCATATATTTT,CASIRSRLGNTIYF
NA,TRBV4-3,NA,TRBJ1-2,TGCGCCAGCAGCCAAGTCCGGGGGTTTGGGGATGGCTACACCTTC,CASSQVRGFGDGYTF
NA,TRBV7-3,NA,TRBJ1-3,TGTGCCAGCAGTCAGGGGTTTGGAAACACCATATATTTT,CASSQGFGNTIYF
NA,TRBV7-3,NA,TRBJ1-1,TGTGCCAGCAGCTTAGGAGGACCTGAAGCTTTCTTT,CASSLGGPEAFF
NA,TRBV7-3,TRBD1,TRBJ2-5,TGTGCCAGCAGCCTGGGACAGGCGGAGACCCAGTACTTC,CASSLGQAETQYF
NA,TRBV5-5,TRBD1,TRBJ1-4,TGTGCCAGCAGCTTGAAAACAGGGGGGGAATTCAGTGAAAAACTGTTTTTT,CASSLKTGGEFSEKLFF
NA,TRBV30,NA,TRBJ1-4,TGTGCCTGGAGTGTAGCGGGGAATGAAAAACTGTTTTTT,CAWSVAGNEKLFF
once,TRBV7-7,TRBD2,TRBJ2-1,TGTGCTAGCAGCTGGACCAGCGGGGGGGATTCTGAGCAGTTCTTC,CASSWTSGGDSEQFF
NA,TRBV15,TRBD1,TRBJ2-5,TGTGCCACCAGCAGAGGAGTGGGGACAGGGGAAGAGACCCAGTACTTC,CATSRGVGTGEETQYF
NA,TRBV11-3,TRBD1,TRBJ1-5,TGTGCCAGCAGCTTAGGGGGACAGGGGATCAATCAGCCCCAGCATTTT,CASSLGGQGINQPQHF
NA,TRBV25-1,TRBD1,TRBJ2-7,TGTGCCAGCAGTGATACAGGGGCCGAGCAGTACTTC,CASSDTGAEQYF
once,TRBV29-1,TRBD1,TRBJ2-3,TGCAGCGCCGCCGGGGACAGTACCACAGATACGCAGTATTTT,CSAAGDSTTDTQYF
NA,TRBV6-5,NA,TRBJ2-3,TGTGCCAGCATTTCGGCTAGCCCGAGCACAGATACGCAGTATTTT,CASISASPSTDTQYF
once,TRBV7-2,NA,TRBJ2-5,TGTGCCAGCAGCTCACGCAGGCGCCTGGAGACCCAGTACTTC,CASSSRRRLETQYF
once,TRBV5-1,NA,TRBJ1-3,TGCGCCAGCAGGTGGTTAATAAAAGAGGCTCGCTCTGGAAACACCATATATTTT,CASRWLIKEARSGNTIYF
few,TRBV19,NA,TRBJ2-3,TGTGCCAGTAGTTCACGACAGGCTGCAGATACGCAGTATTTT,CASSSRQAADTQYF
NA,TRBV9,NA,TRBJ1-1,TGTGCCAGCAGCGTAGCGGGTGAGAACACTGAAGCTTTCTTT,CASSVAGENTEAFF
few,TRBV6-2/TRBV6-3,TRBD1,TRBJ1-5,TGTGCCAGCAGTTACCCGTCGGGACAGGGTGCTTTTAGCAATCAGCCCCAGCATTTT,CASSYPSGQGAFSNQPQHF
once,TRBV5-1,NA,TRBJ1-5,TGCGCCAGCAGCTTGGGAGGCCGATGGGATCAGCCCCAGCATTTT,CASSLGGRWDQPQHF
NA,TRBV5-5,TRBD2,TRBJ2-1,TGTGCCAGCAGTTCACTAGCGGGGGGCTACAATGAGCAGTTCTTC,CASSSLAGGYNEQFF
NA,TRBV9,TRBD2,TRBJ2-1,TGTGCCAGCAGCGTAGTCGGAGCGGGGGGGCATAATGAGCAGTTCTTC,CASSVVGAGGHNEQFF
NA,TRBV28,TRBD1,TRBJ2-7,TGTGCCAGCAGGGGACAGGGTGGATCCTACGAGCAGTACTTC,CASRGQGGSYEQYF
NA,TRBV7-9,TRBD2,TRBJ2-3,TGTGCCAGCAGCTTCTCACTAGCGGGGCTCATGGATACGCAGTATTTT,CASSFSLAGLMDTQYF
NA,TRBV7-2,TRBD1,TRBJ2-5,TGTGCCAGCAGCTGGGGACAGGTACTTCAAGAGACCCAGTACTTC,CASSWGQVLQETQYF
NA,TRBV19,NA,TRBJ1-2,TGTGCCAGTAGTAACTGGTCACACCGACGGGGTGGCTACACCTTC,CASSNWSHRRGGYTF
NA,TRBV3-1/TRBV3-2,NA,TRBJ2-7,TGTGCCAGCAGCCAAGTCGAGGCCGAGCAGTACTTC,CASSQVEAEQYF
NA,TRBV11-2,NA,TRBJ1-1,TGTGCCAGCAGCTTAGAAAGCCCTTGGAACACTGAAGCTTTCTTT,CASSLESPWNTEAFF
NA,TRBV7-2,NA,TRBJ2-5,TGTGCCAGCAGCTATAGTGTTCAAGAGACCCAGTACTTC,CASSYSVQETQYF
NA,TRBV18,TRBD1,TRBJ1-4,TGTGCCAGCTCACTGACAGGGGGACCTAATGAAAAACTGTTTTTT,CASSLTGGPNEKLFF
NA,TRBV6-2/TRBV6-3,TRBD1,TRBJ1-6,TGTGCCAGCAGTTTCGTCGCAGGGGGCTTAGCACCCCTCCACTTT,CASSFVAGGLAPLHF
NA,TRBV30,TRBD1,TRBJ1-2,TGTGCCTGGAGTGTACGGGTCAGGGGGTACACCTTC,CAWSVRVRGYTF
NA,TRBV7-9,TRBD1,TRBJ2-7,TGTGCCAGCAGCTTCCGGCAGGGGGTCCACGAGCAGTACTTC,CASSFRQGVHEQYF
NA,TRBV28,TRBD1,TRBJ1-2,TGTGCCAGCAGGACAGGGGGACCTAACTATGGCTACACCTTC,CASRTGGPNYGYTF
NA,TRBV5-6,NA,TRBJ2-1,TGTGCCAGCACCCACAGGGCGGGTGTGCAGTTCTTC,CASTHRAGVQFF
NA,TRBV18,TRBD1,TRBJ1-2,TGTGCCAGCAAAGGGGGCGGGGTCAGGATCGGCTACACCTTC,CASKGGGVRIGYTF
NA,TRBV7-9,TRBD2,TRBJ2-2,TGTGCCAGCAGCCCTCAGCGGGGGGCCTACACCGGGGAGCTGTTTTTT,CASSPQRGAYTGELFF
NA,TRBV5-1,NA,TRBJ1-5,TGCGCCAGCAGCTTGGGAAGCCGCCAGCCCCAGCATTTT,CASSLGSRQPQHF
NA,TRBV4-2,NA,TRBJ2-5,TGTGCCAGCAGCCAAATGGGGGCAGGGGAGACCCAGTACTTC,CASSQMGAGETQYF
NA,TRBV2,NA,TRBJ1-1,TGTGCCAGCAGCCGACTGGCGGGCACTGAAGCTTTCTTT,CASSRLAGTEAFF
few,TRBV5-1,TRBD1,TRBJ2-6,TGCGCCAGCAGCTGGACAGGGGGCGGTGGGGCCAACGTCCTGACTTTC,CASSWTGGGGANVLTF
NA,TRBV4-1,TRBD2,TRBJ2-5,TGCGCCAGCAGCCAACCCGGGACTAGCGGGGGCGGGAAAGAGACCCAGTACTTC,CASSQPGTSGGGKETQYF
once,TRBV19,NA,TRBJ2-1,TGTGCCAGTAGTATTATGGTACAGTACAATGAGCAGTTCTTC,CASSIMVQYNEQFF
once,TRBV18,TRBD1,TRBJ1-5,TGTGCCAGCTCACCCGACAGGGACCAGCCCCAGCATTTT,CASSPDRDQPQHF
few,TRBV6-4,TRBD2,TRBJ2-3,TGTGCCAGCCGTCCTTCGGGGGGAGATACGCAGTATTTT,CASRPSGGDTQYF
NA,TRBV4-1,TRBD1,TRBJ1-3,TGCGCCAGCAGCCTTGGGACAGGGGGTGGAAACACCATATATTTT,CASSLGTGGGNTIYF
NA,TRBV12-3/TRBV12-4,NA,TRBJ1-5,TGTGCCAGCAGTTTAGCGGCTGATCAGCCCCAGCATTTT,CASSLAADQPQHF
NA,TRBV5-6,NA,TRBJ1-2,TGTGCCAGCAGCTTGCAAGGGGGTAGACTTTATGGCTACACCTTC,CASSLQGGRLYGYTF
NA,TRBV29-1,NA,TRBJ2-1,TGCAGCGGACGGGACTCCCAATACAATGAGCAGTTCTTC,CSGRDSQYNEQFF
once,TRBV14,NA,TRBJ2-5,TGTGCCAGCAGAGGCGAGGGAGAGGAGACCCAGTACTTC,CASRGEGEETQYF
NA,TRBV6-4,TRBD1,TRBJ1-3,TGTGCCGCCTCTTTACAGGGGACAGGGGGTATGAGAAACACCATATATTTT,CAASLQGTGGMRNTIYF
once,TRBV7-8,TRBD1,TRBJ1-5,TGTGCCAGCAGCTTGGGGACAGGGGGCCTGGGCCAGCCCCAGCATTTT,CASSLGTGGLGQPQHF
NA,TRBV18,TRBD1,TRBJ1-3,TGTGCCAGCTCACCACCGGGGACAGGGCCCTCTGGAAACACCATATATTTT,CASSPPGTGPSGNTIYF